Listed below are T cell receptor beta chains from one sample, sequenced in a study of blood T cells in healthy people across ages. TCRdb reprocessed the 5' RACE reads via MiXCR and lists one record per CDR3 protein. Among 600,000 to 800,000 distinct CDR3 sequences, around 50% were seen once, and the ten largest hold roughly 13%. The source material was blood. The source is a woman of 80 years or more in good health. Each CDR3 is given with its conserved first and last residue. D genes are given only for firm matches. Size is omitted from some rows. Given values are once, few, many or a class for expanded clones.

TRBJ2-3 NA NA 10 TRBV29-1 TGCATCGGATGGGGAGAAAAGCAGTATTTT CIGWGEKQYF
TRBJ1-5 TRBD1 NA 16 TRBV7-9 TGTGCCAGCAGCTTAGGGACAGGGAGGCGCAATCAGCCCCAGCATTTT CASSLGTGRRNQPQHF
TRBJ2-1 NA many 13 TRBV7-3 TGTGCCAGCAGCTTACTCGGCAAAGATGAGCAGTTCTTC CASSLLGKDEQFF
TRBJ2-7 NA NA 12 TRBV10-3 TGTGCCATCAGTGAGCCGGGCCTAGAGCAGTACTTC CAISEPGLEQYF
TRBJ2-3 NA NA 15 TRBV6-5 TGTGCCAGCAGTTACTTTCCGGACGAGACAGATACGCAGTATTTT CASSYFPDETDTQYF
TRBJ2-3 NA NA 16 TRBV28 TGTGCCAGCAGACCCACGGGGGCGGATGACCCAGATACGCAGTATTTT CASRPTGADDPDTQYF
TRBJ2-1 NA many 12 TRBV11-1 TGTGCCAGCAGCTTAGCGACCACTGAGCAGTTCTTC CASSLATTEQFF
TRBJ1-1 TRBD1 many 14 TRBV25-1 TGTGCCAGCAGTAGGCAGGGGGCGAACACTGAAGCTTTCTTT CASSRQGANTEAFF
TRBJ2-3 TRBD2 NA 16 TRBV7-9 TGTGCCGGTCTCAGCGGGAGCTCGGGATGGACAGATACGCAGTATTTT CAGLSGSSGWTDTQYF
TRBJ1-4 NA NA 17 TRBV12-3/TRBV12-4 TGTGCCAGCAGTACGACAGACCCGAGTATAGGTAGTGAAAAACTGTTTTTT CASSTTDPSIGSEKLFF
TRBJ1-3 NA NA 15 TRBV7-2 TGTGCCAGCAGCCCCGGGCCCTCCTCTGGAAACACCATATATTTT CASSPGPSSGNTIYF
TRBJ2-5 NA NA 15 TRBV5-1 TGCGCCAGCAGCTTGTATCCGGGGGTCGTGGAGACCCAGTACTTC CASSLYPGVVETQYF
TRBJ2-6 NA NA 23 TRBV21-1 TGTGCCAGCAGCAAAGGTTGGGGCCCAAGGGGTGGAAAGCTCTGCTCTGGGGCCAACGTCCTGACTTTC CASSKGWGPRGGKLCSGANVLTF
TRBJ1-2 NA many 15 TRBV5-5 TGTGCCAGCAGCTTGGTGGGGGTCGAGGGAGTTGGCTACACCTTC CASSLVGVEGVGYTF
TRBJ1-5 NA NA 16 TRBV6-5 TGTGCCAGCAGTTACTCGAGGCAGGGAACTAATCAGCCCCAGCATTTT CASSYSRQGTNQPQHF
TRBJ2-7 NA NA 14 TRBV6-5 TGTGCCAGCAGGACCGGAGACAAGACCTACGAGCAGTACTTC CASRTGDKTYEQYF
TRBJ1-2 NA NA 11 TRBV6-1 TGTGCCAGCAGTTCGTACTATGGCTACACCTTC CASSSYYGYTF
TRBJ1-1 NA many 16 TRBV10-3 TGTGCCATCAGTGGGCAGGGCCTTCACGGGCGCACTGAAGCTTTCTTT CAISGQGLHGRTEAFF
TRBJ2-4 TRBD1 NA 15 TRBV20-1 TGCAGTGCTAGAGATGGGACAGGGCCCAAAAACATTCAGTACTTC CSARDGTGPKNIQYF
TRBJ2-7 TRBD1 NA 14 TRBV12-3/TRBV12-4 TGTGCCAGCAGTTTTTCGGACAGGGCCTACGAGCAGTACTTC CASSFSDRAYEQYF
TRBJ2-1 NA many 14 TRBV5-1 TGCGCCAGCAGCTTGGAACCGTCCTACAATGAGCAGTTCTTC CASSLEPSYNEQFF
TRBJ1-5 TRBD1 NA 14 TRBV20-1 TGCAGTGCTGGAATAGGGACAGGGGCTCAGCCCCAGCATTTT CSAGIGTGAQPQHF
TRBJ2-5 TRBD1 few 14 TRBV5-1 TGCGCCAGCGGACCGTCGACAGGGGAAGAGACCCAGTACTTC CASGPSTGEETQYF
TRBJ2-7 TRBD1 NA 14 TRBV5-4 TGTGCCAGCAGTTTTCGACAGGGCGATTACGAGCAGTACTTC CASSFRQGDYEQYF
TRBJ1-1 NA NA 13 TRBV7-2 TGTGCCAGCAGCTTATGGGGGGCCACTGAAGCTTTCTTT CASSLWGATEAFF
TRBJ2-3 NA many 14 TRBV27 TGTGCCAGCAGTTTTATGATGGGGACAGATACGCAGTATTTT CASSFMMGTDTQYF
TRBJ2-3 NA many 12 TRBV29-1 TGCAGCGTCTCCGACATACCCGGTACGCAGTATTTT CSVSDIPGTQYF
TRBJ1-1 NA many 15 TRBV9 TGTGCCAGCAGCCCGCAGGGTCGGATGAACACTGAAGCTTTCTTT CASSPQGRMNTEAFF